Below are 22 T cell receptor beta chains sequenced from a single sample in a study of blood T cell repertoires in COVID-19. The repertoire was sequenced with immunoSEQ multiplex PCR; TCRdb's copy has only in-frame clones and lacks some. Of 240,000 or so clones in the sample, roughly 90% were seen once. The sequencing input was peripheral blood. The receptors were gathered from a man in his 60s with acute or convalescent COVID-19.

This chain connects TRBV6-2 or TRBV6-3 to TRBJ2-7; 10 positions agree with TRBD2. The CDR3 consists of 16 residues. The ends lost 3 bases at V and 8 bases at J; junction bases unmatched: 13. Germline values: CDR1 MNHEY, CDR2 SVGEGT. The chain's CDR3 is CASSYPSGTSVSQQYF. The CDR3 DNA follows: TGTGCCAGCAGTTATCCCTCCGGGACTAGCGTCTCCCAGCAGTACTTC.

This chain links TRBV3-1 (or the pseudogene TRBV3-2) with TRBJ1-6; 8 bases agree with TRBD1. With 0 bases clipped from V and 10 bases from J, the junction kept 5 bases outside the gene matches. There are 15 residues in the CDR3. From germline, CDR1 is LGHDT and CDR2 YNNKEL (reference sequence). CDR3 protein: CASSQDLQGGSPLHF. The CDR3 nucleotides read TGTGCCAGCAGCCAAGATCTACAGGGGGGATCACCCCTCCACTTT.

The chain uses TRBV27 and TRBJ1-6; TRBD1 matches at 10 bases. In germline, CDR1 is MNHEY, CDR2 SMNVEV (reference sequence). Trimming cost V 3 bases and J 13 bases; bases outside gene matches: 9. CDR3 length: 15 residues. CDR3 in amino acids: CASSFGGTGARPLHF. The CDR3 coding sequence is TGTGCCAGCAGTTTCGGGGGGACAGGGGCGAGGCCCCTCCACTTT.

V gene TRBV19 combines with J gene TRBJ1-5, with TRBD1 matching over 11 bases. Unmatched junction bases numbered 4, after V lost 3 bases and J lost 6 bases. Looked up from germline, CDR1 is LNHDA and CDR2 is SQIVND (reference sequence). The CDR3 is 15 amino acids. The CDR3 bases are TGTGCCAGTAGTATCGGACAGGGGGCAGCTCAGCCCCAGCATTTT. It specifies CASSIGQGAAQPQHF.

This clone was found once. V gene TRBV7-2 combines with J gene TRBJ2-5; 8 positions match TRBD1. J was trimmed by 5 bases and V by 6 bases; bases with no gene match: 8. This CDR3 has 14 residues. Looked up from germline, CDR1 is SGHTA and CDR2 is FQGNSA. In nucleotides, the CDR3 is TGTGCCAGCAGTCTTGCCAGGGGGCGGGAGACCCAGTACTTC. Translating it yields CASSLARGRETQYF.

The chain joins TRBV5-1 to TRBJ2-5; 16 nucleotides line up with TRBD2. The CDR3 spans 18 residues. CDR1 and CDR2 (germline): SGHRS, YFSETQ. Trimming cost V 4 bases and J 1 base; bases outside gene matches: 7. CDR3 bases: TGCGCCAGCAGCACCTCCGGGACTAGCGGGAGGGCCCAAGAGACCCAGTACTTC. Residues: CASSTSGTSGRAQETQYF.

In this sample, this clone turned up once. The chain recombines TRBV6-5 with TRBJ2-5; the match to TRBD1 covers 7 bases. Germline lookup yields CDR1 MNHEY and CDR2 SVGAGI. The CDR3 loop spans 14 amino acids. The ends lost 7 bases at V and 1 base at J; junction bases unmatched: 6. The CDR3 spells CASNLDRAQETQYF. The CDR3, as DNA: TGTGCCAGCAACCTCGACAGGGCCCAAGAGACCCAGTACTTC.

V usage is TRBV25-1 and J usage is TRBJ1-1; no firm D call. V lost 5 bases to trimming and J lost 0 bases, with 10 bases between them. Germline V CDR1 and CDR2: MGHDK, SYGVNS. This CDR3 is built from 14 residues. CDR3 DNA sequence: TGTGCCAGCAGTAGTTCGGCGGTGAACACTGAAGCTTTCTTT. Residues: CASSSSAVNTEAFF.

The chain employs TRBV14 and TRBJ1-3; weak D call: TRBD1 (5 bases). CDR1 and CDR2 from the germline V gene are SGHDN and FVKESK. The CDR3 contains 13 residues. V gave up 4 bases and J gave up 5 bases, with 9 bases separating them. CDR3 nucleotides: TGTGCCAGCAGCCCCCGACAGAGAAACACCATATATTTT. Residues: CASSPRQRNTIYF.

J is TRBJ1-6 and V is TRBV11-3; the D is unclear. Germline CDR1 and CDR2: SGHNT and YENEEA. Trimming removed 0 bases from V and 14 bases from J, with 17 bases in between. The CDR3 length is 15 residues. For the CDR3, the DNA is TGTGCCAGCAGCTTAGATGCTGCTAAGGCCCGGGCCCTCCACTTT. It is translated as CASSLDAAKARALHF.

This clone has only a few counts. This chain links TRBV10-3 with TRBJ1-2, with a tentative D call TRBD1 (6 bases). V lost 3 bases, J lost 5 bases, and 19 bases lay in between. The CDR3 spans 16 residues. Germline V gives CDR1 ENHRY, CDR2 SYGVKD. The CDR3 region is CAISDSWAGEEYGYTF. CDR3 coding DNA: TGTGCCATCAGTGACTCCTGGGCAGGGGAAGAGTATGGCTACACCTTC.

The J gene is TRBJ1-1, the V gene TRBV11-3; possible D gene TRBD1, 6 bases. V dropped 5 bases and J dropped 1 base, with 17 bases sitting between them. The germline gives CDR1 SGHNT, CDR2 YENEEA. CDR3 size: 16 residues. The CDR3: CASSPRNLGGNTEAFF. CDR3 nucleotide sequence: TGTGCCAGCAGCCCCCGGAACTTAGGGGGGAACACTGAAGCTTTCTTT.

The rearrangement joins TRBV15 to TRBJ2-1; TRBD1 agrees at 9 bases. J was trimmed by 10 bases and V by 0 bases; bases with no gene match: 10. Per germline, CDR1 LNHNV and CDR2 YYDKDF (reference sequence). There are 16 residues in the CDR3. Written as DNA, the CDR3 is TGTGCCACCAGCAGAGATCGGGACAGGGTAACGAGAGAGCAGTTCTTC. This codes for CATSRDRDRVTREQFF. Supplemented by reference TRBV15 and TRBJ2-1, the full variable domain reads DAMVIQNPRYQVTQFGKPVTLSCSQTLNHNVMYWYQQKSSQAPKLLFHYYDKDFNNEADTPDNFQSRRPNTSFCFLDIRSPGLGDTAMYLCATSRDRDRVTREQFFGPGTRLTVL.

The rearrangement uses TRBV29-1 and TRBJ1-1; no clear D. The CDR3 is 11 amino acids. Germline lookup yields CDR1 SQVTM and CDR2 ANQGSEA. V was clipped by 4 bases and J by 6 bases, with 9 bases between them. In DNA, the CDR3 is TGCAGCGTTGTCCCCCGGGCTGAAGCTTTCTTT. Its protein product is CSVVPRAEAFF.

The chain's CDR3 is CASSPIAGLETQYF. CDR3 DNA: TGTGCCAGCAGCCCGATAGCGGGATTGGAGACCCAGTACTTC. The chain uses TRBV7-9 and TRBJ2-5; 8 bases line up with TRBD2. The V gene's germline CDR1 is SEHNR and CDR2 FQNEAQ (reference sequence). This CDR3 comprises 14 residues. Trimming cost V 5 bases and J 5 bases; bases outside gene matches: 7.

The chain carries TRBV19 and TRBJ2-7, with D possibly TRBD1 on 5 matching bases. The CDR3 has 12 amino acids. The germline V and J ends were trimmed by 3 bases and 5 bases, with 8 bases remaining between them. Germline CDR1 LNHDA, CDR2 SQIVND (reference sequence). The CDR3 protein is CASSIRRDEQYF. Here the CDR3 DNA reads TGTGCCAGTAGTATCCGCAGGGACGAGCAGTACTTC.

The chain couples TRBV7-9 to TRBJ2-5; D not certain. This CDR3 is built from 13 residues. With 5 bases removed from V and 4 bases from J, the gap between germline ends came to 11 bases. CDR1 is SEHNR, CDR2 FQNEAQ, per germline (reference sequence). Written as DNA, the CDR3 is TGTGCCAGCAGCCGCGGAACCTCAGAGACCCAGTACTTC. Amino acids: CASSRGTSETQYF.

V usage is TRBV20-1 and J usage is TRBJ2-3; D not certain. With 6 bases removed from V and 5 bases from J, the gap between germline ends came to 9 bases. CDR1 and CDR2 from the germline V gene are DFQATT and SNEGSKA (reference sequence). The CDR3 runs 11 residues. The CDR3 DNA reads TGCAGTGCGGCCTCGGGAGATACGCAGTATTTT. Translated: CSAASGDTQYF.

J is TRBJ2-1 and V is TRBV9; D is possibly TRBD1 (5 bases). From germline, CDR1 is SGDLS and CDR2 YYNGEE. This CDR3 has 17 amino acids. Trimming removed 2 bases at V and 0 bases at J, with 15 bases between. The CDR3 is CASSVGLVGTSYNEQFF. In DNA, the CDR3 is TGTGCCAGCAGCGTGGGGCTAGTGGGTACCTCCTACAATGAGCAGTTCTTC.

The chain carries TRBV7-2 and TRBJ2-3, with 7 bases identical to TRBD2. CDR3 size: 16 residues. The J segment lost 3 bases and the V segment lost 5 bases, leaving 11 bases of the junction unmatched. Germline V CDR1 and CDR2: SGHTA, FQGNSA. As DNA, the CDR3 is TGTGCCAGCAGCCGGGCTAGCGGCTATGGTACAGATACGCAGTATTTT. Encoded protein: CASSRASGYGTDTQYF.

The chain employs TRBV30 and TRBJ2-1; 12 nucleotides line up with TRBD2. Trimming took 3 bases from V and 3 from J; bases not matched to a gene: 6. Germline V gene sequence: CDR1 GTSNPN, CDR2 SVGIG (reference sequence). The CDR3 spans 16 residues. The CDR3 loop reads CAWSIGLAGNYNEQFF. The CDR3 coding sequence is TGTGCCTGGAGCATAGGACTAGCGGGAAACTACAATGAGCAGTTCTTC.

The chain joins TRBV28 to TRBJ2-1; no clear D. The CDR3 is 12 residues long. Germline assignment: CDR1 MDHEN and CDR2 SYDVKM. V lost 4 bases to trimming and J lost 7 bases, with 8 bases between them. The DNA of the CDR3 is TGTGCCAGCAGTTGGGCAAAGAATGAGCAGTTCTTC. As protein: CASSWAKNEQFF.